The source of this TCR beta chain is a study of blood T cell repertoires in COVID-19. Sequencing used immunoSEQ multiplex PCR; TCRdb keeps in-frame clones, though not all of them. Among 250,000 or so clones listed, just under 85% were seen once. CDR3 length equals 17 residues. V was cut by 3 bases and J by 0 bases, with 15 bases left in between. Germline V gene data show CDR1 as LNHDA and CDR2 as SQIVND (reference sequence). Sequenced sample: peripheral blood. The TCR sequence derives from a woman of 80 years or more with acute or convalescent COVID-19. The chain is built from TRBV19 and TRBJ1-3, with D hard to call. CDR3 amino acids: CASSIGSVGSSGNTIYF. The CDR3 DNA reads as TGTGCCAGTAGTATCGGGTCGGTTGGGAGCTCTGGAAACACCATATATTTT.